Reported below is one T cell receptor (beta chain). The data are from a study of blood T cell repertoires in COVID-19. Sequencing used immunoSEQ multiplex PCR; TCRdb keeps in-frame clones, though not all of them. The data contain under 200,000 clones, approximately 81% of them singletons. CDR3 length equals 15 residues. V was shortened by 0 bases and J by 4 bases, with 9 bases between the two germline ends. Germline V gene lookup returns CDR1 SGHNT and CDR2 YENEEA. Sequencing used peripheral blood. The sequence derives from a man aged 18-30 years with active or convalescent COVID-19. The rearrangement joins TRBV11-3 to TRBJ2-2, with D perhaps TRBD2 (5 bases). CDR3 nucleotides: TGTGCCAGCAGCTTAGAGGGTGGAGGCACCGGGGAGCTGTTTTTT. It is translated as CASSLEGGGTGELFF.